These 21 T cell receptor beta chains came from one sample sequenced in a study of cytomegalovirus exposure and HLA in healthy donors. Libraries were prepared by immunoSEQ multiplex PCR; TCRdb keeps only in-frame clonotypes and omits some of them. The sample yields about 63,000 clones, around 92% seen once. Source material: PBMCs. Every receptor here comes from a woman aged 18 to 35 in good health and CMV-seronegative.

The chain joins TRBV11-2 to TRBJ2-1, with a possible D match to TRBD1 (5 bases). V dropped 5 bases and J dropped 15 bases, with 14 bases sitting between them. Per the germline V gene, CDR1 is SGHAT and CDR2 is FQNNGV. The CDR3 is made up of 11 amino acids. The CDR3 coding sequence is TGTGCCAGCAGCCCCCTTGACAGAGGGTTCTTC. Protein product: CASSPLDRGFF.

The count of this clone is one. The chain joins TRBV9 to TRBJ2-2; 14 bases fit TRBD2. This CDR3 region has 17 residues. Looked up from germline, CDR1 is SGDLS and CDR2 is YYNGEE. V shed 4 bases, J shed 7 bases, and the junction held 9 bases outside the gene matches. CDR3 amino acids: CASSPTSGGASYGELFF. The CDR3 DNA reads TGTGCCAGCAGCCCGACTAGCGGGGGGGCGTCATACGGGGAGCTGTTTTTT. The whole variable domain, remainder taken from reference TRBV9 and TRBJ2-2, is DSGVTQTPKHLITATGQRVTLRCSPRSGDLSVYWYQQSLDQGLQFLIQYYNGEERAKGNILERFSAQQFPDLHSELNLSSLELGDSALYFCASSPTSGGASYGELFFGEGSRLTVL.

This clone was picked up one time. The chain couples TRBV4-1 to TRBJ2-2, with 14 positions matching TRBD2. CDR3 length: 18 amino acids. V was clipped by 4 bases and J by 0 bases; unmatched bases: 4. Looked up from germline, CDR1 is MGHRA and CDR2 is YSYEKL. CDR3 region: CASSLGLAGGTNTGELFF. CDR3 sequence (DNA): TGCGCCAGCAGCCTCGGACTAGCGGGGGGAACGAACACCGGGGAGCTGTTTTTT.

The chain links TRBV6-6 to TRBJ2-3, with D hard to call. This CDR3 region has 14 residues. Germline V CDR1 and CDR2: MNHNY, SVGAGI (reference sequence). The ends were cut back, 8 bases at V and 2 bases at J, with 14 bases in the middle. In DNA form, the CDR3 reads TGTGCCAGCGTAAGAAACGGTTACACAGATACGCAGTATTTT. Translating gives CASVRNGYTDTQYF.

The genes are TRBV4-1 and TRBJ1-5; D may be TRBD1 (6 bases). The CDR3 runs 15 residues. The germline V and J ends were trimmed by 5 bases and 6 bases, with 17 bases remaining between them. CDR1 and CDR2 from the germline V gene are MGHRA and YSYEKL. CDR3 protein: CASSGTQGGFQPQHF. The CDR3 region has the DNA TGCGCCAGCAGCGGGACACAGGGAGGGTTTCAGCCCCAGCATTTT.

This clone was seen just once. The chain is built from TRBV5-1 and TRBJ2-3; tentative D call: TRBD1 (5 bases). CDR1 and CDR2 from the germline V gene are SGHRS and YFSETQ. CDR3 size: 14 residues. Trimming removed 7 bases from V and 4 bases from J, with 16 bases in between. The CDR3 sequence: CASGKTAGADTQYF. The CDR3 DNA follows: TGCGCCAGCGGAAAGACAGCTGGGGCAGATACGCAGTATTTT. Full variable domain (missing parts from reference TRBV5-1 and TRBJ2-3): KAGVTQTPRYLIKTRGQQVTLSCSPISGHRSVSWYQQTPGQGLQFLFEYFSETQRNKGNFPGRFSGRQFSNSRSEMNVSTLELGDSALYLCASGKTAGADTQYFGPGTRLTVL.

This chain joins TRBV7-2 and TRBJ1-5; D is perhaps TRBD1 (6 bases). Germline V gene lookup returns CDR1 SGHTA and CDR2 FQGNSA. Trimming took off 6 bases at V and 1 base at J, with 19 bases between the two ends. The CDR3 runs to 17 residues. The CDR3 DNA follows: TGTGCCAGCAGGTCTAGGGGGGGTGCCATGAGCAATCAGCCCCAGCATTTT. It codes for CASRSRGGAMSNQPQHF.

This clone counts as medium-sized (0.01 to 0.1%). This chain links TRBV30 with TRBJ1-6; D is unclear. Trimming took off 1 base at V and 7 bases at J, with 8 bases between the two ends. The CDR3 sequence is 13 residues long. CDR1 GTSNPN and CDR2 SVGIG come from the germline V gene (reference sequence). The CDR3 sequence: CAWSGGNNSPLHF. The CDR3, as DNA: TGTGCCTGGAGTGGAGGGAACAATTCACCCCTCCACTTT.

V is TRBV5-1 and J is TRBJ2-6; 7 nucleotides match TRBD2. This CDR3 is 16 amino acids long. Germline V gene sequence: CDR1 SGHRS, CDR2 YFSETQ. Germline trimming cut 4 bases from V and 4 bases from J; bases unmatched to any gene: 8. The chain's CDR3 is CASSPQGGLGANVLTF. The DNA of the CDR3 is TGCGCCAGCAGCCCCCAGGGAGGGTTGGGGGCCAACGTCCTGACTTTC.

V gene TRBV10-2 combines with J gene TRBJ2-2; 10 bases align to TRBD2. Per the germline V gene, CDR1 is WSHSY and CDR2 is SAAADI. CDR3 size: 17 residues. The V and J ends lost 7 bases and 6 bases, in that order; junction bases with no gene match: 14. The CDR3 here is CASIWSSGRARSGELFF. In nucleotides, the CDR3 is TGCGCCAGCATCTGGTCCAGCGGGAGGGCTAGGTCCGGGGAGCTGTTTTTT.

A single count supports this clone. The rearrangement uses TRBV5-6 and TRBJ1-1; D not resolved. CDR1 is SGHDT, CDR2 YYEEEE, per germline. Trimming pared 4 bases from V and 6 bases from J, leaving 13 bases between. The CDR3 sequence is 13 residues long. The CDR3 protein is CASSNSFKSEAFF. The CDR3 coding sequence is TGTGCCAGCAGCAATAGTTTTAAATCTGAAGCTTTCTTT.

V and J are TRBV5-1 and TRBJ2-5; 10 bases fit TRBD2. The J segment lost 5 bases and the V segment lost 0 bases, leaving 10 bases of the junction unmatched. This CDR3 spans 17 amino acids. Looked up from germline, CDR1 is SGHRS and CDR2 is YFSETQ. CDR3 nucleotides: TGCGCCAGCAGCTTGGGTGCTAGCGGGGGAGCTTTGGAGACCCAGTACTTC. Residues: CASSLGASGGALETQYF.

On this clone itself: Other DNA sequences in the same sample also yield this CDR3. The V gene is TRBV28, the J gene TRBJ1-2; D perhaps matches TRBD1 (6 bases). The ends were cut back, 2 bases at V and 5 bases at J, with 6 bases in the middle. This CDR3 is 12 amino acids long. From germline, CDR1 is MDHEN and CDR2 SYDVKM. The CDR3: CASSLQGYGYTF. In DNA form, the CDR3 reads TGTGCCAGCAGTTTACAGGGGTATGGCTACACCTTC.

The chain links TRBV19 to TRBJ1-2; D not certain. Germline CDR1 and CDR2: LNHDA and SQIVND (reference sequence). The V end lost 0 bases, the J end lost 6 bases, and 14 bases lay between the germline ends. The CDR3 consists of 15 residues. CDR3: CASSIDRTTPHGYTF. The CDR3 nucleotides read TGTGCCAGTAGTATAGATAGAACCACCCCTCATGGCTACACCTTC.

The rearrangement links TRBV2 to TRBJ1-1; D is perhaps TRBD1 (5 bases). Germline V gene lookup returns CDR1 SNHLY and CDR2 FYNNEI. The CDR3 runs 15 residues. Trimming took 5 bases from V and 1 from J, leaving 14 bases between them. For the CDR3, the DNA is TGTGCCAGCAGTATGCAGGGTGGGAAGAACACTGAAGCTTTCTTT. Translated, it gives CASSMQGGKNTEAFF.

The genes are TRBV25-1 and TRBJ1-2; D might be TRBD1 (5 bases). The CDR3 has 14 amino acids. Per the germline V gene, CDR1 is MGHDK and CDR2 is SYGVNS. V was clipped by 7 bases and J by 4 bases, with 16 bases between them. DNA of the CDR3: TGTGCCAGCACGGGAGGTGGGGCTACCTATGGCTACACCTTC. It is translated as CASTGGGATYGYTF.

The chain joins TRBV27 to TRBJ1-1; D call uncertain. The CDR3 is 16 residues long. Per the germline V gene, CDR1 is MNHEY and CDR2 is SMNVEV (reference sequence). V shed 6 bases and J shed 6 bases, with 23 bases lying between them. CDR3 protein: CASSRTSPSGFAEAFF. Here the CDR3 DNA reads TGTGCCAGCAGCCGCACATCCCCCAGCGGTTTCGCTGAAGCTTTCTTT.

The chain combines TRBV28 with TRBJ1-2; TRBD1 is a possible D gene (6 bases). The germline V and J ends were trimmed by 6 bases and 4 bases, with 18 bases remaining between them. Germline loops: CDR1 MDHEN, CDR2 SYDVKM. The CDR3 consists of 15 residues. CDR3 in amino acids: CASSLGGAGFYGYTF. CDR3 in DNA: TGTGCCAGCAGCCTTGGGGGGGCGGGATTCTATGGCTACACCTTC.

This chain uses TRBV7-6 with TRBJ2-3; possible D gene TRBD2, 6 bases. Between the trimmed V and J ends, which lost 5 bases and 4 bases, there was a span of 19 bases. The CDR3 is 16 amino acids. The germline V gene encodes CDR1 SGHVS and CDR2 FNYEAQ. Written as DNA, the CDR3 is TGTGCCAGCAGCCCGCTGCCGGGAGACTCGGCAGATACGCAGTATTTT. It is translated as CASSPLPGDSADTQYF.

The rearrangement joins TRBV5-1 to TRBJ2-3; TRBD2 might be the D (5 bases). Germline CDR1 SGHRS, CDR2 YFSETQ. Trimming left V 1 base short and J 4 bases short, with 16 bases between. The CDR3 consists of 16 residues. The CDR3 sequence: CASSLRARPGADTQYF. The CDR3, as DNA: TGCGCCAGCAGCTTGAGGGCTAGGCCCGGGGCAGATACGCAGTATTTT.

The chain uses TRBV7-9 and TRBJ1-2; TRBD1 aligns across 8 bases. V gave up 3 bases and J gave up 4 bases; unmatched junction bases: 10. The CDR3 extends over 16 amino acids. Germline values: CDR1 SEHNR, CDR2 FQNEAQ (reference sequence). This CDR3 reads CASSFPGQGGGYGYTF. The CDR3 DNA follows: TGTGCCAGCAGCTTCCCCGGACAGGGTGGAGGCTATGGCTACACCTTC.